This TCR beta chain was retrieved from a study of molecular identifiers for immune sequencing clone quantification. Remarks on this clonotype: Its target is not known. One junction end does not reproduce the germline sequence, and a read error may be involved.

The CDR3 has 18 residues. The germline gives CDR1 MNHEY, CDR2 SVGAGI. Findings and limits, study-wide: Reportedly, one cell's Jurkat TCR RNA was detected within one million naive CD8 cells.

Bulk libraries came from a prior protocol with listed TCR primers. MiXCR, run by TCRdb on the PCR reads, gives a single entry per CDR3 protein. Among about 500,000 distinct CDR3 sequences listed, around 23% were seen once. Sorting was used to obtain naive CD8 T cells (CD8+CD4-CCR7+CD45RA+). This chain connects TRBV6-5 to TRBJ2-7; maybe TRBD1 (6 bases). Material: naive CD8+ T cells from blood, with Jurkat cell RNA spiked in. Subset meaning: FACS-sorted CD8+CD4-CCR7+CD45RA+ naive T cells. This receptor was identified in a human donor in good health. Some libraries in this study had Jurkat cell RNA spiked in. CDR3 in DNA: TGTGCCGGCAGTTACGTGGGTGTAAGTAGACAGGTGACCTACGAGCAGTACTTC. Encoded protein: CAGSYVGVSRQVTYEQYF.